Each of the 26 T cell receptor beta chains below was sequenced from the same sample in a study of T cell responses to AZD1222 COVID-19 vaccine. Generated by immunoSEQ multiplex PCR, the TCRdb table keeps only in-frame clones and is missing some. The sample has about 120,000 clones; roughly 92% are singletons. This sample comprised peripheral blood, obtained 28 days after the second AZD1222 dose. The receptors were sampled from an adult who received the AZD1222 COVID-19 vaccine.

V is TRBV2 and J is TRBJ2-3, with 10 bases that match TRBD1. Trimming removed 6 bases from V and 1 base from J; junction bases left unmatched: 4. This CDR3 has 15 residues. CDR1 SNHLY and CDR2 FYNNEI come from the germline V gene. The CDR3 spells CASSGQGVGTDTQYF. Here the CDR3 DNA reads TGTGCCAGCAGCGGACAGGGGGTTGGCACAGATACGCAGTATTTT.

The CDR3 DNA follows: TGTGCCAGCAGCCCTTCTCCGGGACAGGCTGCGGAAAAACTGTTTTTT. It encodes CASSPSPGQAAEKLFF. The chain combines TRBV7-9 with TRBJ1-4, with 8 bases aligning to TRBD1. In germline, CDR1 is SEHNR, CDR2 FQNEAQ (reference sequence). The length of the CDR3 is 16 residues. Trimming removed 5 bases from V and 8 bases from J; junction bases left unmatched: 13.

This chain connects TRBV28 to TRBJ2-7; D not resolved. The CDR3 totals 13 residues. Trimming pared 5 bases from V and 5 bases from J, leaving 13 bases between. The germline gives CDR1 MDHEN, CDR2 SYDVKM. CDR3 DNA sequence: TGTGCCAGCAGTGTCAGGATTTTTGACGAGCAGTACTTC. Amino acid sequence: CASSVRIFDEQYF.

In its sample, this clone was seen a few times. The rearrangement joins TRBV5-8 to TRBJ1-6; D call uncertain. This CDR3 region has 14 residues. Germline values: CDR1 SGHTS, CDR2 YDEGEE. Trimming left V 4 bases short and J 4 bases short, with 9 bases between. As DNA, the CDR3 is TGTGCCAGCAGCCAGGCTGGGTATAATTCACCCCTCCACTTT. Amino acids: CASSQAGYNSPLHF.

The gene calls are TRBV6-2 or TRBV6-3 and TRBJ1-1, with D possibly TRBD1 on 5 matching bases. Looked up from germline, CDR1 is MNHEY and CDR2 is SVGEGT. This CDR3 has 14 amino acids. V was trimmed by 2 bases and J by 4 bases, leaving 11 bases between them. CDR3 nucleotide sequence: TGTGCCAGCAGTTACAGGGGAGTTATCACTGAAGCTTTCTTT. Its protein is CASSYRGVITEAFF.

The genes are TRBV7-2 and TRBJ1-3; 8 bases are a match to TRBD1. The CDR3 runs 17 residues. V shed 3 bases, J shed 3 bases, and the junction held 10 bases outside the gene matches. Germline V gene lookup returns CDR1 SGHTA and CDR2 FQGNSA. The CDR3 DNA reads as TGTGCCAGCAGCTTGGCAGGGGGCGCGTTCGGTGGAAACACCATATATTTT. Residues: CASSLAGGAFGGNTIYF.

V is TRBV28 and J is TRBJ2-3; D is ambiguous. V was cut by 4 bases and J by 2 bases, with 16 bases left in between. The CDR3 covers 16 residues. Per germline, CDR1 MDHEN and CDR2 SYDVKM. Here the CDR3 reads CASSSKKTGFTDTQYF. The CDR3 DNA sequence: TGTGCCAGCAGTTCGAAAAAAACCGGGTTCACAGATACGCAGTATTTT.

The V gene is TRBV4-2, the J gene TRBJ2-3; D is tentatively TRBD1 or TRBD2 (5 bases each). Trimming shortened V by 0 bases and J by 2 bases, and 9 bases separated the two germline ends. The CDR3 length is 15 residues. Germline V gene sequence: CDR1 LGHNA, CDR2 YNFKEQ. The CDR3 DNA sequence: TGTGCCAGCAGCCAAGAGGGGGTAATCACAGATACGCAGTATTTT. It encodes CASSQEGVITDTQYF.

The count of this clone is one. The V and J genes are TRBV7-2 and TRBJ2-7; D not resolved. The CDR3 runs to 13 residues. Trimming removed 2 bases at V and 3 bases at J, with 8 bases between. Germline V lookup: CDR1 SGHTA, CDR2 FQGNSA. CDR3 nucleotide sequence: TGTGCCAGCAGCTTACCAGCGATCTACGAGCAGTACTTC. Its protein is CASSLPAIYEQYF.

The sample holds one count of this clone. J is TRBJ1-5 and V is TRBV3-1 (or the pseudogene TRBV3-2), with D maybe TRBD1 (6 bases). CDR3 length: 15 amino acids. The germline V and J ends were trimmed by 6 bases and 4 bases, with 16 bases remaining between them. Germline CDR1 LGHDT, CDR2 YNNKEL (reference sequence). The CDR3 loop is CASSRLQGGNQPQHF. DNA of the CDR3: TGTGCCAGCAGTCGGCTACAGGGAGGGAATCAGCCCCAGCATTTT.

This clone was observed a single time. The chain combines TRBV4-3 with TRBJ2-1; TRBD2 agrees at 9 bases. Germline V gene data show CDR1 as LGHNA and CDR2 as YSLEER. The J segment lost 4 bases and the V segment lost 8 bases, leaving 6 bases of the junction unmatched. The CDR3 loop spans 14 amino acids. The chain's CDR3 is CASDELAGYNEQFF. In DNA form, the CDR3 reads TGCGCCAGCGATGAGCTAGCGGGATACAATGAGCAGTTCTTC.

V and J are TRBV5-1 and TRBJ1-2; 7 bases fit TRBD1. V shed 4 bases, J shed 3 bases, and the junction held 9 bases outside the gene matches. This CDR3 contains 15 residues. CDR1 is SGHRS, CDR2 YFSETQ, per germline. The CDR3 DNA reads as TGCGCCAGCAGCCAAAGACAGGGCCCTCACTATGGCTACACCTTC. This encodes CASSQRQGPHYGYTF.

The V call is TRBV5-1, the J call TRBJ1-2; TRBD1 agrees at 9 bases. In germline, CDR1 is SGHRS, CDR2 YFSETQ. The CDR3 length is 14 residues. V gave up 4 bases and J gave up 4 bases; unmatched junction bases: 5. The CDR3 sequence: CASSPQGAGYGYTF. CDR3 coding DNA: TGCGCCAGCAGCCCACAGGGGGCCGGCTATGGCTACACCTTC.

This rearrangement joins TRBV4-1 to TRBJ2-1; TRBD2 might be the D (6 bases). CDR1 MGHRA and CDR2 YSYEKL come from the germline V gene. Trimming stripped 1 base from V and 4 bases from J, with 8 bases between. The CDR3 has 14 amino acids. CDR3 coding DNA: TGCGCCAGCAGCCAAGGGAGCGGGTACAATGAGCAGTTCTTC. This encodes CASSQGSGYNEQFF.

The rearrangement joins TRBV18 to TRBJ2-7, with D unresolved. CDR3 length: 15 amino acids. The germline V gene encodes CDR1 KGHSH and CDR2 LQKENI. Trimming stripped 1 base from V and 3 bases from J, with 13 bases between. The CDR3 DNA reads as TGTGCCAGCTCACCACGTTTCGGTGATCACTACGAGCAGTACTTC. Its protein is CASSPRFGDHYEQYF. Full variable domain (missing parts from reference TRBV18 and TRBJ2-7): NAGVMQNPRHLVRRRGQEARLRCSPMKGHSHVYWYRQLPEEGLKFMVYLQKENIIDESGMPKERFSAEFPKEGPSILRIQQVVRGDSAAYFCASSPRFGDHYEQYFGPGTRLTVT.

The chain is built from TRBV6-2 or TRBV6-3 and TRBJ1-1; perhaps TRBD1 as D (6 bases). CDR1 is MNHEY, CDR2 SVGEGT, per germline. This CDR3 has 14 amino acids. V dropped 5 bases and J dropped 2 bases, with 12 bases sitting between them. The chain's CDR3 is CASSRGQFNTEAFF. Written as DNA, the CDR3 is TGTGCCAGCAGTCGCGGACAGTTTAACACTGAAGCTTTCTTT.

The chain is built from TRBV2 and TRBJ1-1, with D possibly being TRBD1 (6 bases). From germline, CDR1 is SNHLY and CDR2 FYNNEI. CDR3 size: 14 residues. The V gene lost 6 bases and the J gene lost 3 bases, with 14 bases spanning the gap. Written as DNA, the CDR3 is TGTGCCAGCAGGGTGACAGGAGGGGACACTGAAGCTTTCTTT. Encoded protein: CASRVTGGDTEAFF.

The chain carries TRBV4-1 and TRBJ1-1; 9 nucleotides align to TRBD1. CDR1 MGHRA and CDR2 YSYEKL come from the germline V gene. The CDR3 consists of 16 residues. The ends lost 0 bases at V and 1 base at J; junction bases unmatched: 3. CDR3 residues: CASSQDPGQGNTEAFF. In DNA, the CDR3 is TGCGCCAGCAGCCAAGATCCGGGACAGGGGAACACTGAAGCTTTCTTT.

This clone was picked up a small number of times. This rearrangement joins TRBV6-5 to TRBJ1-1; a possible D gene is TRBD1 (5 bases). Between the trimmed V and J ends, which lost 8 bases and 4 bases, there was a span of 17 bases. CDR3 size: 14 residues. Looked up from germline, CDR1 is MNHEY and CDR2 is SVGAGI. DNA of the CDR3: TGTGCCAGCTCCTCCGCCCCCGGGGGCACTGAAGCTTTCTTT. Amino acid sequence: CASSSAPGGTEAFF.

CDR3 region: CASSLAPGSNTGELFF. CDR3 nucleotide sequence: TGTGCCAGCAGCTTAGCGCCGGGATCGAACACCGGGGAGCTGTTTTTT. This chain links TRBV7-2 with TRBJ2-2; D possibly corresponds to TRBD2 (5 bases). This CDR3 has 16 residues. Trimming stripped 0 bases from V and 0 bases from J, with 8 bases between. The germline V gene has CDR1 SGHTA and CDR2 FQGNSA.

V gene TRBV29-1 combines with J gene TRBJ2-1; D may be TRBD2 (6 bases). The length of the CDR3 is 14 residues. In germline, CDR1 is SQVTM, CDR2 ANQGSEA. Trimming removed 1 base from V and 3 bases from J, with 10 bases in between. The CDR3 is CSVEGDLNYNEQFF. DNA for the CDR3: TGCAGCGTTGAAGGGGACTTAAACTACAATGAGCAGTTCTTC.

The chain is built from TRBV5-4 and TRBJ1-3; D gene ambiguous. Germline loops: CDR1 SGHNT, CDR2 YYREEE (reference sequence). This CDR3 is 14 amino acids long. Deletions cut 0 bases from V and 2 bases from J, with 6 bases between. CDR3 protein: CASSLAGPGNTIYF. Written as DNA, the CDR3 is TGTGCCAGCAGCTTGGCTGGTCCTGGAAACACCATATATTTT.

The chain recombines TRBV2 with TRBJ2-1, with a possible D match to TRBD2 (6 bases). The germline V and J ends were trimmed by 1 base and 2 bases, with 9 bases remaining between them. Germline loops: CDR1 SNHLY, CDR2 FYNNEI. The CDR3 runs to 15 residues. CDR3 loop: CASSEGGVPYNEQFF. In nucleotides, the CDR3 is TGTGCCAGCAGTGAAGGGGGGGTTCCCTACAATGAGCAGTTCTTC.

The V gene is TRBV3-1 (or the pseudogene TRBV3-2), the J gene TRBJ1-6, with 7 bases lining up with TRBD1. The CDR3 extends over 18 amino acids. Trimming took 3 bases from V and 0 from J; bases not matched to a gene: 8. Germline assignment: CDR1 LGHDT and CDR2 YNNKEL (reference sequence). DNA of the CDR3: TGTGCCAGCAGCCATGGACAGGCCACCTTCTCCTATAATTCACCCCTCCACTTT. It codes for CASSHGQATFSYNSPLHF.

The chain couples TRBV20-1 to TRBJ1-2; TRBD1 matches at 8 bases. The CDR3 runs to 11 residues. Germline V CDR1 and CDR2: DFQATT, SNEGSKA (reference sequence). V lost 5 bases to trimming and J lost 6 bases; unmatched junction nucleotides: 2. The CDR3 coding sequence is TGCAGTGCTGAGACAGGGGATGGCTACACCTTC. This encodes CSAETGDGYTF.

J is TRBJ1-1 and V is TRBV27, with 9 bases lining up with TRBD1. The CDR3 spans 14 residues. The trim removed 2 bases at V and 6 bases at J, leaving 4 bases unmatched. Germline values: CDR1 MNHEY, CDR2 SMNVEV (reference sequence). In DNA form, the CDR3 reads TGTGCCAGCAGTTTAACAGGGGGCAATGCTGAAGCTTTCTTT. The encoded protein is CASSLTGGNAEAFF.